The text below deals with one TCR beta chain. The antigen remains unidentified. This entry comes from a study of blood T cells in healthy people across ages. Through a sample-barcoded 5' primer and a J-beta primer mix, a second PCR was run for 7 to 11 cycles. Each cDNA molecule was tagged by a template-switch adaptor that had 12 random nucleotides. From each sample, at least 2.5 million paired-end reads containing CDR3 were obtained. TCRdb re-analysed the 5' RACE reads in MiXCR, keeping a single row per CDR3 protein. The data hold about 750,000 distinct CDR3 sequences, with approximately 53% observed a single time. The study, taken as a whole, reports: The study found more naive CD4+ cells and higher diversity in long-lived than aged donors.

The CDR3 spans 15 residues. With 2 bases removed from V and 7 bases from J, the gap between germline ends came to 17 bases. Germline-derived CDR1 and CDR2 are SGHAT and FQDESV (reference sequence). This receptor was obtained from an elderly man in good health. Sequenced input: blood. V gene TRBV11-1 combines with J gene TRBJ1-1, with D perhaps matching TRBD1 (6 bases). The CDR3 spells CASSLPYPGDNEAFF. The CDR3 DNA sequence: TGTGCCAGCAGCTTACCCTACCCGGGGGACAATGAAGCTTTCTTT.